The present T cell receptor beta chain was sequenced within a study of shared clonotypes between healthy human individuals. General study points: In contrast to clonotypes shared by all four donors, non-shared clonotypes had lower generation probabilities. Sharing across four donors was seen in 4.5% to 5.5% of naive CD4 clonotypes. Apart from blood, nothing was sampled; tissue repertoires likely differ.

The protocol was immunoSEQ multiplex PCR, while the TCRdb copy is restricted to in-frame clones and leaves out a portion. The sample holds under 2,500,000 clones, 90% to 97% seen once. For this clone: What it recognizes is unknown.

Trimming cost V 4 bases and J 2 bases; bases outside gene matches: 5. The CDR3 runs to 14 residues. Germline CDR1 reads SGHDT; CDR2 reads YYEEEE. V is TRBV5-6 and J is TRBJ2-7, with 8 bases that match TRBD1. The receptor's source is a man aged 18 to 30 in good health. Sequences were obtained from naive CD4+ T cells sorted from blood. Described subset: CD45RA+ positively selected. This chain's CDR3 is CASSADRGTYEQYF. CDR3 nucleotides: TGTGCCAGCAGCGCAGACAGGGGTACCTACGAGCAGTACTTC.